These 18 T cell receptor beta chains were all obtained from the same sample, sequenced in a study of CD8+ T cells in alopecia areata. Documented treatment: oral pan-JAK inhibitor, 5-10 mg twice daily. Once RNA had been extracted, it was reverse transcribed into cDNA to act as the sequencing template. Assay: immunoSEQ multiplex PCR; the TCRdb copy retains only in-frame clones and omits some. The table lists fewer than 100,000 clones, 70% to 85% of them singletons, with approximately 15% in the top ten. The specimen comprised CD8+ T cells sorted from blood, sampled around week 44, from a patient treated with tofacitinib. These receptors originate from a human donor with alopecia areata.

The chain links TRBV6-1 to TRBJ2-3; 7 bases line up with TRBD1. Germline lookup yields CDR1 MNHNS and CDR2 SASEGT. Losses at the gene ends were 1 base for V and 2 bases for J; bases not matched to a gene: 3. CDR3 length: 15 amino acids. The CDR3 region is CASSEDGTATDTQYF. The CDR3 bases are TGTGCCAGCAGTGAAGATGGGACAGCCACAGATACGCAGTATTTT.

This clone was detected only a few times. The CDR3 nucleotides are TGCAGCGTTGAAGTCAAGGAAATATCCTACAATGAGCAGTTCTTC. Encoded protein: CSVEVKEISYNEQFF. The chain employs TRBV29-1 and TRBJ2-1, with D unresolved. CDR1 is SQVTM, CDR2 ANQGSEA, per germline. The V end lost 1 base, the J end lost 1 base, and 11 bases lay between the germline ends. This CDR3 spans 15 amino acids.

The chain couples TRBV4-1 to TRBJ2-7, with TRBD1 matching 8 bases. Looked up from germline, CDR1 is MGHRA and CDR2 is YSYEKL. V lost 4 bases and J lost 5; bases outside the gene matches: 7. CDR3 size: 14 residues. The DNA for the CDR3 is TGCGCCAGCAGCCCTTCTAACAGGGGGAACGAGCAGTACTTC. It encodes CASSPSNRGNEQYF.

The V and J genes are TRBV14 and TRBJ2-7; TRBD1 matches 7 bases. V shed 4 bases and J 2 bases; nucleotides not matched to a gene: 5. This CDR3 contains 14 residues. CDR1 is SGHDN and CDR2 is FVKESK in the germline V gene. The CDR3 reads CASSLRDRPYEQYF. CDR3 nucleotides: TGTGCCAGCAGCCTCCGGGACAGACCCTACGAGCAGTACTTC.

CDR3 residues: CASSYSSGSQTYEQYF. CDR3 sequence (DNA): TGTGCCAGCAGTTACTCGAGTGGGTCACAAACCTACGAGCAGTACTTC. The chain recombines TRBV6-5 with TRBJ2-7; no clear D gene. Germline-derived CDR1 and CDR2 are MNHEY and SVGAGI. This CDR3 contains 16 residues. The V end was cut by 0 bases, the J end by 2 bases, with 14 bases between.

The chain couples TRBV9 to TRBJ2-2, with TRBD1 identical over 7 bases. The CDR3 runs 15 residues. CDR1 is SGDLS, CDR2 YYNGEE, per germline. The ends lost 4 bases at V and 0 bases at J; junction bases unmatched: 3. This CDR3 is CASSPGTANTGELFF. The DNA of the CDR3 is TGTGCCAGCAGCCCCGGGACAGCGAACACCGGGGAGCTGTTTTTT.

The V call is TRBV27, the J call TRBJ2-3, with D possibly TRBD2 on 5 matching bases. This CDR3 is 15 amino acids long. Germline V gene sequence: CDR1 MNHEY, CDR2 SMNVEV (reference sequence). The V gene lost 8 bases and the J gene lost 0 bases, with 15 bases spanning the gap. CDR3 nucleotide sequence: TGTGCCAGCTCACAAACCGTAGCGAGCACAGATACGCAGTATTTT. It specifies CASSQTVASTDTQYF.

The chain couples TRBV13 to TRBJ2-7, with D possibly being TRBD1 (6 bases). The germline CDR1 and CDR2 sequences are PRHDT and FYEKMQ (reference sequence). The germline V and J ends were trimmed by 3 bases and 2 bases, with 11 bases remaining between them. The CDR3 length is 14 residues. CDR3 region: CASSLYGQTYEQYF. The DNA for the CDR3 is TGTGCCAGCAGCTTGTATGGACAGACCTACGAGCAGTACTTC. Full variable domain (missing parts from reference TRBV13 and TRBJ2-7): AAGVIQSPRHLIKEKRETATLKCYPIPRHDTVYWYQQGPGQDPQFLISFYEKMQSDKGSIPDRFSAQQFSDYHSELNMSSLELGDSALYFCASSLYGQTYEQYFGPGTRLTVT.

The chain uses TRBV11-2 and TRBJ1-1, with D uncertain. With 4 bases removed from V and 1 base from J, the gap between germline ends came to 7 bases. CDR3 size: 13 residues. Germline V gene sequence: CDR1 SGHAT, CDR2 FQNNGV. CDR3 nucleotide sequence: TGTGCCAGCAGCTCCTACGGGAACACTGAAGCTTTCTTT. Protein product: CASSSYGNTEAFF.

The chain has TRBV5-6 and TRBJ2-7; D unresolved. Trimming took off 2 bases at V and 3 bases at J, with 3 bases between the two ends. The CDR3 totals 11 residues. Germline CDR1 reads SGHDT; CDR2 reads YYEEEE. The CDR3 nucleotides read TGTGCCAGCAGCTTTGACTACGAGCAGTACTTC. This encodes CASSFDYEQYF.

V is TRBV4-3 and J is TRBJ2-7, with unresolved D. The CDR3 has 13 amino acids. The V end was cut by 2 bases, the J end by 2 bases, with 7 bases between. The V gene's germline CDR1 is LGHNA and CDR2 YSLEER. In DNA, the CDR3 is TGCGCCAGCAGCCAAAAAAGAACCTACGAGCAGTACTTC. It is translated as CASSQKRTYEQYF.

This clone was found a few times. This chain links TRBV25-1 with TRBJ2-5; D might be TRBD1 or TRBD2, each matching 6 bases. CDR1 MGHDK and CDR2 SYGVNS come from the germline V gene. V gave up 2 bases and J gave up 5 bases, with 9 bases separating them. There are 13 residues in the CDR3. CDR3 DNA sequence: TGTGCCAGCAGTGAAGGGGGGCGGGAGACCCAGTACTTC. It translates to CASSEGGRETQYF. The variable domain in full, with the rest retrieved from reference TRBV25-1 and TRBJ2-5, is EADIYQTPRYLVIGTGKKITLECSQTMGHDKMYWYQQDPGMELHLIHYSYGVNSTEKGDLSSESTVSRIRTEHFPLTLESARPSHTSQYLCASSEGGRETQYFGPGTRLLVL.

This clone was detected a few times. This chain joins TRBV15 and TRBJ1-1, with 7 bases identical to TRBD1. Germline V gives CDR1 LNHNV, CDR2 YYDKDF (reference sequence). The CDR3 is 15 residues long. The J segment lost 7 bases and the V segment lost 5 bases, leaving 13 bases of the junction unmatched. The CDR3 nucleotides read TGTGCCACCAGCGGGACAGCAGCAGCGCGCGTTGAAGCTTTCTTT. It is translated as CATSGTAAARVEAFF.

The chain uses TRBV19 and TRBJ2-3; no clear D. Germline CDR1 LNHDA, CDR2 SQIVND (reference sequence). The CDR3 is 13 amino acids. Trimming pared 4 bases from V and 2 bases from J, leaving 7 bases between. CDR3 protein: CASSTDLTDTQYF. Here the CDR3 DNA reads TGTGCCAGTAGTACCGACCTCACAGATACGCAGTATTTT.

Turning to this clone: Other DNA variants within this sample encode the same CDR3. The chain employs TRBV25-1 and TRBJ1-1; D ambiguous. CDR3 size: 12 residues. The V and J ends lost 3 bases and 1 base respectively, with 3 bases between them. The germline V gene has CDR1 MGHDK and CDR2 SYGVNS. The CDR3 is CASSDRNTEAFF. In DNA form, the CDR3 reads TGTGCCAGCAGTGATAGGAACACTGAAGCTTTCTTT.

The chain employs TRBV11-2 and TRBJ2-1; 8 bases map to TRBD2. V trimming: 4 bases; J trimming: 14 bases; junction bases outside the gene matches: 13. CDR1 and CDR2 from the germline V gene are SGHAT and FQNNGV. The CDR3 extends over 14 amino acids. Here the CDR3 reads CASSSTSMAGGEFF. CDR3 coding DNA: TGTGCCAGCAGCTCTACCTCTATGGCGGGGGGTGAGTTCTTC.

The rearrangement joins TRBV19 to TRBJ2-3; D uncertain. Trimming shortened V by 5 bases and J by 2 bases, and 11 bases separated the two germline ends. The CDR3 spans 14 residues. The germline V gene encodes CDR1 LNHDA and CDR2 SQIVND (reference sequence). Here the CDR3 reads CASSGNHHTDTQYF. Written as DNA, the CDR3 is TGTGCCAGTAGTGGAAATCACCACACAGATACGCAGTATTTT.

This clone has ten or more counts. The rearrangement links TRBV19 to TRBJ2-1; unclear D gene. Germline values: CDR1 LNHDA, CDR2 SQIVND (reference sequence). V lost 6 bases to trimming and J lost 2 bases, with 14 bases between them. There are 15 residues in the CDR3. CDR3: CASSLGVDPYNEQFF. CDR3 bases: TGTGCCAGTAGCCTTGGGGTAGACCCCTACAATGAGCAGTTCTTC.